The 27 T cell receptor beta chains in this list originate from one sample, sequenced in a study of Tregs in tolerant kidney transplant recipients. Data came from immunoSEQ multiplex PCR; TCRdb stores just in-frame clones and leaves some out. Among roughly 120,000 clones listed, around 91% were seen once. Material: CD4+ T cells from blood. The receptor set was obtained from a human donor in good health.

The chain is built from TRBV18 and TRBJ1-3, with D possibly TRBD1 on 5 matching bases. The CDR3 contains 16 residues. Germline V gives CDR1 KGHSH, CDR2 LQKENI. Trimming shortened V by 0 bases and J by 0 bases, and 9 bases separated the two germline ends. The CDR3 DNA sequence: TGTGCCAGCTCACCACCGCGGGGGAGCTCTGGAAACACCATATATTTT. Encoded protein: CASSPPRGSSGNTIYF.

The count of this clone is one. The chain recombines TRBV13 with TRBJ2-7; 13 bases are shared with TRBD2. The length of the CDR3 is 17 residues. Trimming removed 5 bases from V and 5 bases from J; junction bases left unmatched: 12. Germline V lookup: CDR1 PRHDT, CDR2 FYEKMQ (reference sequence). The CDR3 sequence is CASSRRTSGSLGDEQYF. CDR3 sequence (DNA): TGTGCCAGCAGCAGAAGGACTAGCGGGAGCCTGGGGGACGAGCAGTACTTC.

The V and J genes are TRBV25-1 and TRBJ1-2; D not certain. There are 13 residues in the CDR3. In germline, CDR1 is MGHDK, CDR2 SYGVNS. V dropped 3 bases and J dropped 8 bases, with 13 bases sitting between them. CDR3 bases: TGTGCCAGCAGTGACATCGGAGGTCGGGGCTACACCTTC. This sequence encodes CASSDIGGRGYTF.

The gene calls are TRBV5-1 and TRBJ1-6; D call uncertain. The ends were cut back, 4 bases at V and 7 bases at J, with 12 bases in the middle. The CDR3 loop spans 14 amino acids. Germline V gene data show CDR1 as SGHRS and CDR2 as YFSETQ. This chain's CDR3 is CASSLQDPNSPLHF. In DNA form, the CDR3 reads TGCGCCAGCAGCCTCCAAGACCCAAATTCACCCCTCCACTTT.

The chain has TRBV10-2 and TRBJ2-5; D is uncertain. Looked up from germline, CDR1 is WSHSY and CDR2 is SAAADI. The V end lost 6 bases, the J end lost 1 base, and 6 bases lay between the germline ends. This CDR3 is built from 12 residues. This CDR3 is CASRPGQETQYF. The CDR3 DNA follows: TGCGCCAGCAGACCAGGCCAAGAGACCCAGTACTTC.

The chain recombines TRBV4-1 with TRBJ2-2; no clear D. Germline CDR1 reads MGHRA; CDR2 reads YSYEKL. Trimming shortened V by 0 bases and J by 4 bases, and 12 bases separated the two germline ends. The CDR3 spans 16 residues. The CDR3 DNA reads TGCGCCAGCAGCCAAGACCGGCCTAGTGGCACCGGGGAGCTGTTTTTT. Protein: CASSQDRPSGTGELFF.

This chain's CDR3 is CASSISGGQGDTQYF. CDR3 nucleotides: TGTGCCAGCAGCATCTCAGGGGGCCAGGGAGATACGCAGTATTTT. The rearrangement joins TRBV11-2 to TRBJ2-3; TRBD1 matches 8 bases. Germline values: CDR1 SGHAT, CDR2 FQNNGV. The CDR3 consists of 15 residues. The J segment lost 5 bases and the V segment lost 5 bases, leaving 9 bases of the junction unmatched.

The rearrangement uses TRBV9 and TRBJ2-3; 7 bases match TRBD2. This CDR3 has 15 amino acids. Losses at the gene ends were 4 bases for V and 0 bases for J; bases not matched to a gene: 5. Per germline, CDR1 SGDLS and CDR2 YYNGEE. The CDR3 sequence is CASSPWRGSTDTQYF. The CDR3 nucleotides are TGTGCCAGCAGCCCCTGGCGGGGGAGCACAGATACGCAGTATTTT.

The count of this clone is one. The chain links TRBV7-9 to TRBJ2-1, with TRBD2 matching 8 bases. This CDR3 contains 16 residues. V gave up 5 bases and J gave up 0 bases; unmatched junction bases: 6. Germline V gene data show CDR1 as SEHNR and CDR2 as FQNEAQ (reference sequence). This CDR3 is CASSNLAGISYNEQFF. The CDR3 DNA reads TGTGCCAGCAGCAACTTAGCGGGAATCTCCTACAATGAGCAGTTCTTC.

The genes are TRBV29-1 and TRBJ1-1, with 11 bases that match TRBD1. CDR1 and CDR2 from the germline V gene are SQVTM and ANQGSEA. The CDR3 is 15 amino acids. Trimming removed 4 bases from V and 4 bases from J; junction bases left unmatched: 8. The CDR3 loop is CSVGRRTGGFTEAFF. As DNA, the CDR3 is TGCAGCGTTGGACGCCGGACAGGGGGCTTCACTGAAGCTTTCTTT.

The CDR3 loop is CASSSILRHLNTEAFF. Here the CDR3 DNA reads TGTGCCAGCAGCTCCATCCTAAGACACCTGAACACTGAAGCTTTCTTT. The chain couples TRBV11-2 to TRBJ1-1; D is ambiguous. V was cut by 4 bases and J by 0 bases, with 15 bases left in between. The germline CDR1 and CDR2 sequences are SGHAT and FQNNGV. CDR3 size: 16 residues.

As DNA, the CDR3 is TGTGCCAGCACCCCGGGGGGGCCTGGCTATGGCTACACCTTC. Its protein is CASTPGGPGYGYTF. The chain combines TRBV6-5 with TRBJ1-2; a weak D match, TRBD1 (6 bases). Germline lookup yields CDR1 MNHEY and CDR2 SVGAGI. This CDR3 comprises 14 residues. The germline V and J ends were trimmed by 7 bases and 4 bases, with 16 bases remaining between them.

The table lists this clone with a count of one. The chain carries TRBV11-2 and TRBJ1-2, with 7 bases fitting TRBD1. From germline, CDR1 is SGHAT and CDR2 FQNNGV. The junction had 7 bases not matched to a gene; V was cut back by 5 bases and J by 7 bases. The CDR3 sequence is 13 residues long. The DNA for the CDR3 is TGTGCCAGCAGCCCCACAGGGGTCGCTGGCTACACCTTC. It codes for CASSPTGVAGYTF.

This clone was recorded only once. The chain employs TRBV2 and TRBJ1-2; tentative D call: TRBD1 (5 bases). The germline CDR1 and CDR2 sequences are SNHLY and FYNNEI. The CDR3 length is 14 residues. Trimming cost V 7 bases and J 0 bases, with 12 bases left between them. DNA for the CDR3: TGTGCCAGCAACCGGGACCACTCTAACTATGGCTACACCTTC. Translated, it gives CASNRDHSNYGYTF.

This rearrangement joins TRBV7-6 to TRBJ1-5, with D unresolved. The germline V gene encodes CDR1 SGHVS and CDR2 FNYEAQ. V was shortened by 4 bases and J by 4 bases, with 11 bases between the two germline ends. CDR3 length: 14 amino acids. This chain's CDR3 is CASSSRPVNQPQHF. Here the CDR3 DNA reads TGTGCCAGCAGCTCACGGCCGGTAAATCAGCCCCAGCATTTT.

This rearrangement joins TRBV13 to TRBJ2-7; 10 bases map to TRBD2. The CDR3 is 15 amino acids. V lost 5 bases and J lost 0; bases outside the gene matches: 4. The germline V gene has CDR1 PRHDT and CDR2 FYEKMQ (reference sequence). The CDR3 region has the DNA TGTGCCAGCAGCCCGGGACTAGCGCCCTCCTACGAGCAGTACTTC. It specifies CASSPGLAPSYEQYF.

The chain employs TRBV5-1 and TRBJ2-5, with D possibly being TRBD2 (5 bases). CDR3 length: 15 residues. Germline V gene sequence: CDR1 SGHRS, CDR2 YFSETQ. V shed 1 base and J shed 1 base, with 11 bases lying between them. CDR3 amino acids: CASSLRGSPQETQYF. In nucleotides, the CDR3 is TGCGCCAGCAGCTTGCGGGGATCCCCCCAAGAGACCCAGTACTTC.

The rearrangement joins TRBV30 to TRBJ2-3, with 7 bases fitting TRBD1. The V segment lost 3 bases and the J segment 3 bases; nucleotides outside the gene matches: 12. Germline V gives CDR1 GTSNPN, CDR2 SVGIG (reference sequence). There are 16 residues in the CDR3. This CDR3 reads CAWSGAAGGSTDTQYF. The DNA for the CDR3 is TGTGCCTGGAGCGGGGCGGCAGGGGGTTCTACAGATACGCAGTATTTT. Based on the CDR3 plus reference TRBV30 and TRBJ2-3, the full variable domain is SQTIHQWPATLVQPVGSPLSLECTVEGTSNPNLYWYRQAAGRGLQLLFYSVGIGQISSEVPQNLSASRPQDRQFILSSKKLLLSDSGFYLCAWSGAAGGSTDTQYFGPGTRLTVL.

CDR3 sequence reads: CASSLVVRRGRGTGELFF. CDR3 nucleotides: TGTGCCAGCAGCTTAGTGGTACGGCGGGGGCGAGGCACCGGGGAGCTGTTTTTT. The chain employs TRBV7-2 and TRBJ2-2, with D maybe TRBD2 (7 bases). The CDR3 spans 18 residues. Germline V gene sequence: CDR1 SGHTA, CDR2 FQGNSA. With 1 base removed from V and 4 bases from J, the gap between germline ends came to 19 bases.

This sequence joins TRBV5-4 and TRBJ2-1, with TRBD1 matching over 8 bases. Per germline, CDR1 SGHNT and CDR2 YYREEE (reference sequence). The V and J ends lost 2 bases and 4 bases, in that order; junction bases with no gene match: 5. The CDR3 runs to 15 residues. The CDR3 DNA reads as TGTGCCAGCAGCTTCTCGCAGGGGGCTTACAATGAGCAGTTCTTC. This gives the protein CASSFSQGAYNEQFF.

The chain couples TRBV10-3 to TRBJ1-1; 7 bases agree with TRBD1. The CDR3 length is 14 residues. Trimming cost V 7 bases and J 4 bases; bases outside gene matches: 9. Germline CDR1 reads ENHRY; CDR2 reads SYGVKD. CDR3: CAIKSGTEGTEAFF. In DNA, the CDR3 is TGTGCCATCAAATCCGGGACAGAGGGCACTGAAGCTTTCTTT.

V is TRBV9 and J is TRBJ2-7, with 8 bases matching TRBD2. Germline-derived CDR1 and CDR2 are SGDLS and YYNGEE. The CDR3 spans 14 residues. Trimming at V came to 2 bases and at J to 2 bases, leaving 3 bases not matched to a gene. The CDR3 sequence: CASSVSGGPYEQYF. The CDR3 nucleotides are TGTGCCAGCAGCGTTTCGGGGGGGCCCTACGAGCAGTACTTC.

The chain joins TRBV18 to TRBJ2-1; TRBD2 is a possible D gene (5 bases). The CDR3 runs to 14 residues. V lost 3 bases and J lost 7, with 13 bases in between. Germline loops: CDR1 KGHSH, CDR2 LQKENI. The chain's CDR3 is CASSPPTRLNEQFF. In DNA form, the CDR3 reads TGTGCCAGCTCACCCCCCACTAGATTAAATGAGCAGTTCTTC.

In this sample, this clone turned up once. The chain is built from TRBV4-1 and TRBJ2-5, with no clear D. Germline loops: CDR1 MGHRA, CDR2 YSYEKL. Trimming removed 0 bases from V and 5 bases from J, with 4 bases in between. This CDR3 is built from 12 residues. The CDR3 region has the DNA TGCGCCAGCAGCCAAGATTTTGAGACCCAGTACTTC. Translating it yields CASSQDFETQYF.

This chain uses TRBV19 with TRBJ1-2, with 10 bases matching TRBD1. CDR3 length: 14 residues. After removal of 4 bases from V and 6 bases from J, the junction contained 5 bases not matched to a gene. Germline CDR1 LNHDA, CDR2 SQIVND (reference sequence). The CDR3 DNA reads TGTGCCAGTAGTAAGGGACAGGGGTTCAATGGCTACACCTTC. This gives the protein CASSKGQGFNGYTF.

V is TRBV30 and J is TRBJ1-2; TRBD1 is a possible D gene (5 bases). With 2 bases removed from V and 6 bases from J, the gap between germline ends came to 13 bases. Looked up from germline, CDR1 is GTSNPN and CDR2 is SVGIG (reference sequence). CDR3 size: 13 residues. The CDR3 region has the DNA TGTGCCTGGAGTTCCGACAGTCCGCATGGCTACACCTTC. Its translation: CAWSSDSPHGYTF.

This clone came up a few times. Here the CDR3 DNA reads TGTGCCAGCAGCGCAGGAGGGCCGGTGGCCGGGGAGCTGTTTTTT. This sequence encodes CASSAGGPVAGELFF. The chain links TRBV5-6 to TRBJ2-2; possible D gene TRBD2, 6 bases. The CDR3 length is 15 residues. Germline V CDR1 and CDR2: SGHDT, YYEEEE. Between the trimmed V and J ends, which lost 4 bases and 6 bases, there was a span of 16 bases.